This is a list of T cell receptor beta chains from one sample in a study of blood T cells in healthy people across ages. TCRdb reprocessed the 5' RACE reads with MiXCR, giving one entry per CDR3 protein. The data hold over 550,000 distinct CDR3 sequences, with around 31% observed a single time. The sample comprised blood. Receptor source: an elderly woman in good health. Both conserved end residues are part of each CDR3. A D gene is named only where the DNA matches it firmly. Not all rows give a size; the values are once, few, many and, for expanded clones, a class.

>-|many|TRBV5-1|TRBJ2-7
CASSPGQIPWEQYF
TGCGCCAGCAGCCCCGGACAGATTCCCTGGGAGCAGTACTTC
>TRBD2|many|TRBV4-2|TRBJ2-3
CASSQDRLAGGSGTDTQYF
TGTGCCAGCAGCCAAGATCGTCTAGCGGGGGGATCTGGCACAGATACGCAGTATTTT
>TRBD1|-|TRBV29-1|TRBJ1-1
CSVSMDRNWDTEAFF
TGCAGCGTGTCGATGGACAGGAACTGGGACACTGAAGCTTTCTTT
>TRBD1|-|TRBV6-5|TRBJ1-2
CASRHPAGQGTYGYTF
TGTGCCAGCAGGCATCCGGCGGGACAGGGGACTTATGGCTACACCTTC
>-|once|TRBV6-5|TRBJ1-1
CASSYDRRNTEAFF
TGTGCCAGCAGTTACGACAGGCGGAACACTGAAGCTTTCTTT
>-|once|TRBV6-1|TRBJ2-3
CASSERVRAASTDTQYF
TGTGCCAGCAGTGAGCGCGTGAGGGCGGCTAGCACAGATACGCAGTATTTT
>-|-|TRBV24-1|TRBJ2-3
CATRDTQYF
TGTGCCACCAGGGATACGCAGTATTTT
>-|many|TRBV3-1|TRBJ2-7
CASRAASAKEQYF
TGTGCCAGCAGAGCGGCTAGCGCTAAAGAGCAGTACTTC
>-|few|TRBV7-9|TRBJ1-1
CASSLDRVTTEAFF
TGTGCCAGCAGCTTAGACAGGGTCACCACTGAAGCTTTCTTT
>-|few|TRBV27|TRBJ1-6
CASSPRGRGTGSNSPLHF
TGTGCCAGCAGTCCCCGGGGCAGGGGAACGGGTTCAAATTCACCCCTCCACTTT
>-|many|TRBV6-6|TRBJ1-6
CASSYDLSYSPLHF
TGTGCCAGCAGTTACGACCTCAGTTATTCACCCCTCCACTTT
>TRBD2|-|TRBV28|TRBJ2-1
CASSLLAGVRGEQFF
TGTGCCAGCAGTTTACTAGCGGGGGTGAGGGGAGAGCAGTTCTTC
>TRBD1|many|TRBV5-1|TRBJ1-2
CASSGTGGYGYTF
TGTGCCAGCAGTGGGACAGGGGGCTATGGCTACACCTTC
>TRBD1|-|TRBV5-1|TRBJ1-1
CASSPDRGQSSAFF
TGCGCCAGCAGCCCGGACAGGGGGCAGTCCTCCGCTTTCTTT
>-|-|TRBV20-1|TRBJ1-1
CSAPQGFEAFF
TGCAGTGCTCCCCAGGGGTTTGAAGCTTTCTTT
>-|-|TRBV30|TRBJ1-1
CAWSVGQGGNTEAFF
TGTGCCTGGAGTGTAGGGCAGGGCGGGAACACTGAAGCTTTCTTT
>-|many|TRBV6-4|TRBJ1-4
CASSRDTGEKLFF
TGTGCCAGCAGCAGGGACACTGGGGAAAAACTGTTTTTT
>-|many|TRBV27|TRBJ1-5
CASSWGNNQPQHF
TGTGCCAGCAGCTGGGGAAACAATCAGCCCCAGCATTTT
>TRBD1|many|TRBV10-3|TRBJ2-7
CAITPGQGVYEQYF
TGTGCCATCACCCCCGGACAGGGAGTCTACGAGCAGTACTTC
>-|-|TRBV5-1|TRBJ1-2
CASSTTGNYYGYTF
TGTGCCAGCAGCACGACCGGGAACTACTATGGCTACACCTTC
>-|-|TRBV20-1|TRBJ1-1
CSARDFNGYTEACF
TGCAGTGCTAGAGATTTTAACGGGTACACTGAAGCTTGCTTT
>-|-|TRBV12-3/TRBV12-4|TRBJ2-5
CASSSGVFQETQYF
TGTGCCAGCAGCTCCGGGGTATTTCAAGAGACCCAGTACTTC
>-|few|TRBV19|TRBJ1-2
CASSLQFSNYGYTF
TGTGCCAGTAGTCTCCAGTTTTCGAACTATGGCTACACCTTC
>-|few|TRBV27|TRBJ2-7
CASSPLQGNGGEQYF
TGTGCCAGCAGTCCACTACAGGGAAACGGGGGGGAGCAGTACTTC
>-|few|TRBV2|TRBJ1-5
CASSGLEGAQPQHF
TGTGCCAGCAGTGGTTTGGAGGGCGCTCAGCCCCAGCATTTT
>-|once|TRBV20-1|TRBJ2-5
CSAARQPQETQYF
TGCAGTGCTGCTCGACAGCCCCAAGAGACCCAGTACTTC
>-|few|TRBV20-1|TRBJ1-1
CSAREGKTEAFF
TGCAGTGCTAGGGAGGGTAAAACTGAAGCTTTCTTT
>TRBD1|few|TRBV6-5|TRBJ1-6
CASSRQGRSSPLHF
TGTGCCAGCAGCCGACAGGGACGGAGTTCACCCCTCCACTTT
>-|many|TRBV5-1|TRBJ2-5
CASSLDLDGTQYF
TGCGCCAGCAGCTTGGATCTCGACGGGACCCAGTACTTC
>TRBD2|many|TRBV20-1|TRBJ2-1
CSAVSSGGAQNEQFF
TGCAGTGCTGTTTCTAGCGGGGGGGCGCAGAATGAGCAGTTCTTC
>-|-|TRBV12-3/TRBV12-4|TRBJ1-6
CASSPDSYNSPLHF
TGTGCCAGCAGCCCGGACAGCTATAATTCACCCCTCCACTTT
>-|many|TRBV20-1|TRBJ2-4
CSATRGVEVKNIQYF
TGCAGTGCTACCCGAGGGGTGGAGGTCAAAAACATTCAGTACTTC
>-|few|TRBV19|TRBJ2-1
CASMGDWSSSYNEQFF
TGTGCCAGTATGGGGGACTGGTCGAGCTCCTACAATGAGCAGTTCTTC
>-|-|TRBV6-5|TRBJ2-1
CASSWGGVYNEQFF
TGTGCCAGCAGTTGGGGTGGGGTATACAATGAGCAGTTCTTC
>TRBD1|many|TRBV27|TRBJ2-7
CASSFSGTGGDEQYF
TGTGCCAGCAGTTTCTCCGGGACAGGGGGCGACGAGCAGTACTTC
>-|-|TRBV18|TRBJ1-2
CASSPRINAGDYGYTF
TGTGCCAGCTCACCACGGATAAATGCAGGGGACTATGGCTACACCTTC
>TRBD2|-|TRBV4-1|TRBJ2-7
CASNLGLAGPYEQYF
TGCGCCAGCAACCTCGGACTAGCGGGGCCCTACGAGCAGTACTTC
>-|many|TRBV10-3|TRBJ1-2
CAISWDRYGYTF
TGTGCCATCAGTTGGGACCGCTATGGCTACACCTTC
>-|-|TRBV4-1|TRBJ1-2
CASSQGQVCYGYTF
TGCGCCAGCAGCCAGGGGCAGGTCTGTTATGGCTACACCTTC
>TRBD1|many|TRBV29-1|TRBJ1-5
CSVRGQGAGGNQPQHF
TGCAGCGTTCGCGGACAGGGGGCGGGAGGCAATCAGCCCCAGCATTTT
>-|-|TRBV19|TRBJ1-5
CASTSWGNSNQPQHF
TGTGCCAGTACCTCCTGGGGGAATAGCAATCAGCCCCAGCATTTT
>-|many|TRBV7-2|TRBJ2-7
CASSPLNREQYF
TGTGCCAGCAGCCCCCTAAATCGAGAGCAGTACTTC
>TRBD1|many|TRBV29-1|TRBJ2-5
CSVVPGQGFRETQYF
TGCAGCGTGGTCCCGGGACAGGGGTTCAGAGAGACCCAGTACTTC
>-|-|TRBV9|TRBJ1-6
CASSVEVGYNSPLHF
TGTGCCAGCAGCGTAGAGGTGGGTTATAATTCACCCCTCCACTTT
>TRBD1|many|TRBV2|TRBJ2-5
CASSRDRGWEQYF
TGTGCCAGCAGCCGGGACAGGGGTTGGGAGCAGTACTTC
>-|many|TRBV7-2|TRBJ1-6
CASSLEPFYNSPLHF
TGTGCCAGCAGCTTAGAACCGTTCTATAATTCACCCCTCCACTTT
>TRBD1|few|TRBV12-3/TRBV12-4|TRBJ2-2
CASSPTGGTGELFF
TGTGCCAGCAGTCCGACAGGGGGCACTGGGGAGCTGTTTTTT
>-|few|TRBV7-2|TRBJ1-1
CASSLVFRGARTEAFF
TGTGCCAGCAGCTTAGTGTTTCGGGGGGCGCGGACTGAAGCTTTCTTT
>-|-|TRBV6-5|TRBJ1-2
CASSPGTPDSYGYTF
TGTGCCAGCAGTCCCGGGACCCCCGATAGCTATGGCTACACCTTC